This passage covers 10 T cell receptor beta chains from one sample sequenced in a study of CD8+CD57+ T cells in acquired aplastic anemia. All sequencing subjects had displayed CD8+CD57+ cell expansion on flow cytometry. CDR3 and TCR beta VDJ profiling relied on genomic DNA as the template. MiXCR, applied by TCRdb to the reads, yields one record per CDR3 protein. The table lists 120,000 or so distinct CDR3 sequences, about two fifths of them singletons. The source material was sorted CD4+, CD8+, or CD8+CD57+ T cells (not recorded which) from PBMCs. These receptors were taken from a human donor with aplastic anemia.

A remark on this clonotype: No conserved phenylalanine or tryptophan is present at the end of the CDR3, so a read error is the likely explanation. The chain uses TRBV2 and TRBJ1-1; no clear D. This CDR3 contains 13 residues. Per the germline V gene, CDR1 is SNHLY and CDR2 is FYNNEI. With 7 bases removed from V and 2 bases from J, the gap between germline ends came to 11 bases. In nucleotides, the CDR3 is TGTGCCAGCAAACGGTTGACTAACACTGAAGCTTTCCTT. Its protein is CASKRLTNTEAFL.

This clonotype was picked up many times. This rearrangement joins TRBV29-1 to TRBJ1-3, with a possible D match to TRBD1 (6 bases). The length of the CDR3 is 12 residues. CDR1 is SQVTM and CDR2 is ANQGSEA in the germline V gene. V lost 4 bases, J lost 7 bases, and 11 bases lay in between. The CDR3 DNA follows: TGCAGCGTTGGAGGGGGGAGGAACACCATATATTTT. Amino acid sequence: CSVGGGRNTIYF.

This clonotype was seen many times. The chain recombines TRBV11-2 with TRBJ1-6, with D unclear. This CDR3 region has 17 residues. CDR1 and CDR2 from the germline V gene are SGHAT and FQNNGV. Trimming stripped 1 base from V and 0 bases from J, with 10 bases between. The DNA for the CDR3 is TGTGCCAGCAGCTTAGGAACGGAGAGCTCCTATAATTCACCCCTCCACTTT. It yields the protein CASSLGTESSYNSPLHF.

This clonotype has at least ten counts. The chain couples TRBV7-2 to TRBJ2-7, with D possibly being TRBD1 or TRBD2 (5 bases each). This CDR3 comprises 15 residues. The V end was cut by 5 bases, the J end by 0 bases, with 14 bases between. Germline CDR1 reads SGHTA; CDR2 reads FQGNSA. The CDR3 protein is CASSRGRGSSYEQYF. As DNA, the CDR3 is TGTGCCAGCAGCCGGGGACGTGGGAGCTCCTACGAGCAGTACTTC.

The CDR3 DNA is TGTGCCAGCTCCCTGAAGCGGGTCTCAGGCTACGAGCAGTACGTC. It yields the protein CASSLKRVSGYEQYV. This chain connects TRBV2 to TRBJ2-7, with D perhaps matching TRBD2 (6 bases). The CDR3 runs 15 residues. Per germline, CDR1 SNHLY and CDR2 FYNNEI. V gave up 8 bases and J gave up 3 bases, with 20 bases separating them.

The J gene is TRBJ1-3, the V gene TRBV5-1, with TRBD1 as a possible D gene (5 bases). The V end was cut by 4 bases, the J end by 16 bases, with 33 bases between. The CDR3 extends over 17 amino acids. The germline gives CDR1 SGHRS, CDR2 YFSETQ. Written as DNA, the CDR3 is TGCGCCAGCAGCCGCCGAGGGACGCCTGACTCTGGAAACACCACGTATTTT. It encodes CASSRRGTPDSGNTTYF.

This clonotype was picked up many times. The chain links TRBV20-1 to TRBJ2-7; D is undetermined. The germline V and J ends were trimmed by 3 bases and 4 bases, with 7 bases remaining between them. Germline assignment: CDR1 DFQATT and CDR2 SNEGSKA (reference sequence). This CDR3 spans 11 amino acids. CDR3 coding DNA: TGCAGTGCTAGTGTCGGATACGAGCAGTACTTC. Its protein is CSASVGYEQYF.

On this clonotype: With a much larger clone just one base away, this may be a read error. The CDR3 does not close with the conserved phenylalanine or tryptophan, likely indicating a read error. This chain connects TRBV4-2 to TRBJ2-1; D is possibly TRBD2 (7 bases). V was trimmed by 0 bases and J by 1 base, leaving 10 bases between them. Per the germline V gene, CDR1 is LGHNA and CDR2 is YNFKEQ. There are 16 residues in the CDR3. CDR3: CASSQERGGSYNEQFL. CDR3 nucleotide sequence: TGTGCCAGCAGCCAAGAAAGGGGGGGATCCTACAATGAGCAGTTCCTC.

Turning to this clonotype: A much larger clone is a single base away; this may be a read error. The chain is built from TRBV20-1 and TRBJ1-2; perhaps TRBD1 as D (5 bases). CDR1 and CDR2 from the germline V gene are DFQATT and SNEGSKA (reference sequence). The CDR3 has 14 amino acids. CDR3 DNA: TGCAGTGCCCCCAAGGGCCCGGGGCACTATGGCTACGCCTTC. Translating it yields CSAPKGPGHYGYAF.

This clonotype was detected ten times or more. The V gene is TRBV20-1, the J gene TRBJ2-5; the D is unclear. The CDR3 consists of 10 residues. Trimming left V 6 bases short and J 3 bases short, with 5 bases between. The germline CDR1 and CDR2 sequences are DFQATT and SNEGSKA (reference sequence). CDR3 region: CSAIKETQYF. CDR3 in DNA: TGCAGTGCGATCAAAGAGACCCAGTACTTC.